What follows describes a single TCR beta chain. Its target is unknown. Cells sorted as Tregs were CD4+, CD25+ and CD127-/low. After constant-region reverse-primer amplification, full-length variable regions underwent semi-nested PCR with Nested Universal Primer A. TCRdb recomputed calls from the 5' RACE reads with MiXCR, one row per CDR3 protein. The repertoire consists of some 40,000 distinct CDR3 sequences, with around 23% occurring once and the leading ten covering 3.5% to 4.5%. Findings and caveats of the study: Tumor memory CD4+ T cell TCR gene usage was found to cluster with blood and lymph node memory CD4+ cells and with lymph node naive CD4+ cells. Tumor Treg TCRs overlapped most with tumor naive CD4+ cells. The larger cohort examined one V-J beta rearrangement, not whole repertoires.

This CDR3 contains 13 residues. In germline, CDR1 is SNHLY, CDR2 FYNNEI. Deletions cut 7 bases from V and 0 bases from J, with 10 bases between. V is TRBV2 and J is TRBJ2-7; D call uncertain. Sequencing was performed on Tregs sorted from a lymph node. The TCR originated in a female donor with breast cancer. DNA for the CDR3: TGTGCCAGCAAGCAGGCCCTCTCCTACGAGCAGTACTTC. Protein sequence: CASKQALSYEQYF.